This T cell receptor beta chain appears in the sequencing data of a study of cytomegalovirus exposure and HLA in healthy donors (dated by TCRdb to the late 2010s). Notes on the research overall: According to a later analysis, one platform produced both the roughly 130 validation repertoires and the 666 repertoires of the first cohort. The study aimed to test whether signatures of past pathogen exposure could be identified by cataloging public T cell receptors. Besides the first cohort of approximately 710 subjects, a separate validation cohort made up of some 110 different subjects was used. The study combined high-throughput TCR immunosequencing, statistical association of individual TCRs with disease status, and machine learning to predict cytomegalovirus infection status. Study-wide findings and limitations: The study listed approximately 150 TCR beta chains as associated with cytomegalovirus. The authors suggested that the approach could potentially be extended to other disease states and immunological phenotypes. A later analysis lacked HLA typing for the validation cohort, so it scored co-occurrence in that cohort across all 130 or so repertoires. Most TCR sequences were seen in very few donors, while some public TCRs were found in many individuals. In a later analysis, TCRs clustered in the first cohort were found to also tend to co-occur in the approximately 120 validation repertoires, with 94% of cluster scores above 0. The classifier was reported to diagnose cytomegalovirus status with high specificity and sensitivity in both the original and validation cohorts. Three of the identified cytomegalovirus-associated TCR beta chains were confirmed in vitro to be specific for cytomegalovirus antigens.

Remarks on this clone: Its cognate antigen has yet to be identified. Base qualities are missing; no much larger clone stands one base away.

The library was obtained by the immunoSEQ multiplex PCR assay. Under the source paper's analysis protocol: A statistical classification framework was developed to diagnose cytomegalovirus status using the catalog of TCR beta chain sequences. TCRdb's version of the immuneACCESS table is confined to in-frame rearrangements and falls short of the full clone set. An unresolved V gene accounts for under half of the shortfall where checked; the remainder is of unknown origin. The V and J calls and clone size are taken from that table; D and trimming were inferred from the DNA. A total of over 85,000 clones appear in this sample, less than 90% of them only once. Of the sample, about 12% is held by the ten largest clones. The germline V gene yields SGHTA for CDR1 and FQGNSA for CDR2. CDR3 length: 17 amino acids, cysteine to phenylalanine. The CDR3 DNA has 51 bases and is translated from base 1. V drops 5 bases and J drops 4 bases, leaving 23 bases in between.

The donors belonged to the validation cohort of 90 to 150 subjects, which was separate from the approximately 700-subject first cohort. The sequence came from a young woman in good health and CMV-seropositive. The sequenced material came from PBMCs. In this chain, TRBV7-2 is recombined with TRBJ2-5, with no reliable assignment of the D segment. In nucleotide form, the sequence is TGTGCCAGCAGCCCCTACGGCGGAGTCTCCGGCGGAGAGACCCAGTACTTC. Its translation reads: CASSPYGGVSGGETQYF. Joined to the reference TRBV7-2 and TRBJ2-5 proteins, this CDR3 gives the full variable domain: GAGVSQSPSNKVTEKGKDVELRCDPISGHTALYWYRQSLGQGLEFLIYFQGNSAPDKSGLPSDRFSAERTGGSVSTLTIQRTQQEDSAVYLCASSPYGGVSGGETQYFGPGTRLLVL.